The 27 T cell receptor beta chains below all came from one sample that was sequenced in a study of T cell responses to AZD1222 COVID-19 vaccine. Sequencing used immunoSEQ multiplex PCR; TCRdb keeps in-frame clones, though not all of them. The table includes some 150,000 clones, 90% to 95% detected once. This specimen was peripheral blood, taken on day 0 of AZD1222 vaccination. The receptors were gathered from an adult in good health.

The chain joins TRBV6-1 to TRBJ2-1; D ambiguous. CDR1 and CDR2 from the germline V gene are MNHNS and SASEGT. V shed 3 bases and J shed 4 bases, with 16 bases lying between them. The length of the CDR3 is 16 residues. In DNA form, the CDR3 reads TGTGCCAGCAGTGACCGAGCTGCGTTGGGTTACAATGAGCAGTTCTTC. Translation: CASSDRAALGYNEQFF.

The chain is built from TRBV21-1 and TRBJ2-7; TRBD2 was called by the table and not checked on the DNA. TRBV21-1 is an annotated pseudogene. There are 15 residues in the CDR3. The CDR3 nucleotides read TGTGCCAGCCAGAGGTCCCGGGGGTTTTCTCTCGAGCAGTACTTC. This encodes CASQRSRGFSLEQYF.

The rearrangement links TRBV7-6 to TRBJ2-1; 10 bases align to TRBD2. The junction had 1 base not matched to a gene; V was cut back by 3 bases and J by 2 bases. CDR1 is SGHVS, CDR2 FNYEAQ, per germline. This CDR3 has 15 amino acids. The CDR3 reads CASSFLAGAYNEQFF. Here the CDR3 DNA reads TGTGCCAGCAGCTTCCTAGCGGGGGCCTACAATGAGCAGTTCTTC. The whole variable domain, remainder taken from reference TRBV7-6 and TRBJ2-1, is GAGVSQSPRYKVTKRGQDVALRCDPISGHVSLYWYRQALGQGPEFLTYFNYEAQQDKSGLPNDRFSAERPEGSISTLTIQRTEQRDSAMYRCASSFLAGAYNEQFFGPGTRLTVL.

The rearrangement uses TRBV5-8 and TRBJ1-3; D not certain. The V end was cut by 0 bases, the J end by 1 base, with 8 bases between. The CDR3 extends over 15 amino acids. The V gene's germline CDR1 is SGHTS and CDR2 YDEGEE. The CDR3 DNA is TGTGCCAGCAGCTTGGGAACTTCTTCTGGAAACACCATATATTTT. Amino acids: CASSLGTSSGNTIYF. Drawing the rest from reference TRBV5-8 and TRBJ1-3, the complete variable domain is EAGVTQSPTHLIKTRGQQATLRCSPISGHTSVYWYQQALGLGLQFLLWYDEGEERNRGNFPPRFSGRQFPNYSSELNVNALELEDSALYLCASSLGTSSGNTIYFGEGSWLTVV.

The V and J genes are TRBV5-6 and TRBJ1-5; no clear D. Germline V CDR1 and CDR2: SGHDT, YYEEEE. Trimming cost V 1 base and J 5 bases, with 13 bases left between them. There are 15 residues in the CDR3. For the CDR3, the DNA is TGTGCCAGCAGCTTGTGGGCCGGGCCTCATCAGCCCCAGCATTTT. Protein sequence: CASSLWAGPHQPQHF. The full variable domain, with the rest looked up from reference TRBV5-6 and TRBJ1-5, is DAGVTQSPTHLIKTRGQQVTLRCSPKSGHDTVSWYQQALGQGPQFIFQYYEEEERQRGNFPDRFSGHQFPNYSSELNVNALLLGDSALYLCASSLWAGPHQPQHFGDGTRLSIL.

The V gene is TRBV7-2, the J gene TRBJ1-1; a weak D match, TRBD1 (5 bases). Germline-derived CDR1 and CDR2 are SGHTA and FQGNSA. V was shortened by 1 base and J by 7 bases, with 10 bases between the two germline ends. The CDR3 has 13 amino acids. The CDR3 spells CASSLDGQLEAFF. In DNA, the CDR3 is TGTGCCAGCAGCTTAGATGGACAACTTGAAGCTTTCTTT.

This chain links TRBV6-5 with TRBJ1-6, with D possibly TRBD1 on 5 matching bases. V dropped 4 bases and J dropped 7 bases, with 14 bases sitting between them. The CDR3 consists of 15 residues. Per the germline V gene, CDR1 is MNHEY and CDR2 is SVGAGI. The CDR3 protein is CASSSSWGGNSPLHF. The DNA for the CDR3 is TGTGCCAGCAGTTCCTCATGGGGCGGGAATTCACCCCTCCACTTT.

J is TRBJ1-2 and V is TRBV7-2; the D gene is possibly TRBD1 (6 bases). V gave up 2 bases and J gave up 8 bases, with 18 bases separating them. In germline, CDR1 is SGHTA, CDR2 FQGNSA. The CDR3 extends over 15 amino acids. In DNA, the CDR3 is TGTGCCAGCAGCTTACGCTCCAGGGGCAGCGTGGGCTACACCTTC. This encodes CASSLRSRGSVGYTF.

This chain joins TRBV7-6 and TRBJ2-7; 12 bases fit TRBD1. The V gene's germline CDR1 is SGHVS and CDR2 FNYEAQ. V was clipped by 1 base and J by 6 bases; unmatched bases: 7. The CDR3 contains 16 residues. CDR3 in amino acids: CASSLDLGQGAGEQYF. CDR3 in DNA: TGTGCCAGCAGCTTAGACCTGGGACAGGGGGCTGGCGAGCAGTACTTC.

The genes are TRBV29-1 and TRBJ1-2; weak D call: TRBD1 (6 bases). The CDR3 sequence is 10 residues long. Germline V gives CDR1 SQVTM, CDR2 ANQGSEA. V dropped 6 bases and J dropped 7 bases, with 9 bases sitting between them. For the CDR3, the DNA is TGCAGCGTCCCAGGGGTTGGCTACACCTTC. Its protein product is CSVPGVGYTF.

This chain links TRBV18 with TRBJ1-4; D uncertain. Trimming shortened V by 6 bases and J by 4 bases, and 9 bases separated the two germline ends. CDR3 length: 13 residues. The germline CDR1 and CDR2 sequences are KGHSH and LQKENI. The CDR3, as DNA: TGTGCCAGCTCTCTCGCCGGTAATGAAAAACTGTTTTTT. The encoded protein is CASSLAGNEKLFF.

J is TRBJ1-2 and V is TRBV18; 7 nucleotides align to TRBD1. CDR1 KGHSH and CDR2 LQKENI come from the germline V gene. The V segment lost 3 bases and the J segment 3 bases; nucleotides outside the gene matches: 7. This CDR3 is 15 amino acids long. CDR3: CASSPVQGYDYGYTF. The CDR3 DNA reads TGTGCCAGCTCACCCGTACAGGGGTACGACTATGGCTACACCTTC.

The chain employs TRBV4-3 and TRBJ2-7; D is uncertain. The CDR3 runs to 16 residues. The ends were cut back, 5 bases at V and 3 bases at J, with 20 bases in the middle. From germline, CDR1 is LGHNA and CDR2 YSLEER. Here the CDR3 reads CASSREVADLFYEQYF. The CDR3 nucleotides read TGCGCCAGCAGCAGAGAAGTGGCGGACCTATTCTACGAGCAGTACTTC.

The chain uses TRBV27 and TRBJ1-5; D not certain. V was cut by 6 bases and J by 7 bases, with 19 bases left in between. Germline CDR1 is MNHEY and CDR2 is SMNVEV (reference sequence). This CDR3 has 15 residues. The CDR3 nucleotides are TGTGCCAGCAGACGACTTTCGGGGTACGGGCAGCCCCAGCATTTT. Translation gives CASRRLSGYGQPQHF.

This chain joins TRBV18 and TRBJ1-1, with D unresolved. Between the trimmed V and J ends, which lost 3 bases and 5 bases, there was a span of 16 bases. This CDR3 spans 15 amino acids. Germline V gene sequence: CDR1 KGHSH, CDR2 LQKENI. Here the CDR3 reads CASSPSEGSLTEAFF. The CDR3 DNA reads as TGTGCCAGCTCACCGTCGGAGGGAAGTCTTACTGAAGCTTTCTTT.

This clone has a single count. V gene TRBV7-8 combines with J gene TRBJ1-3, with D perhaps TRBD1 (5 bases). Trimming pared 2 bases from V and 6 bases from J, leaving 11 bases between. CDR1 is SGHVS, CDR2 FQNEAQ, per germline. The CDR3 has 14 amino acids. As DNA, the CDR3 is TGTGCCAGCAGCTTAACAACGACAGCAAACACCATATATTTT. Protein product: CASSLTTTANTIYF.

V is TRBV5-6 and J is TRBJ2-3; 8 bases agree with TRBD2. CDR3 size: 15 residues. Germline-derived CDR1 and CDR2 are SGHDT and YYEEEE. V was clipped by 0 bases and J by 1 base; unmatched bases: 1. The CDR3 spells CASSLVSGGTDTQYF. The CDR3 nucleotides are TGTGCCAGCAGCTTGGTTAGCGGGGGCACAGATACGCAGTATTTT. The full variable domain, rest sourced from reference TRBV5-6 and TRBJ2-3, is DAGVTQSPTHLIKTRGQQVTLRCSPKSGHDTVSWYQQALGQGPQFIFQYYEEEERQRGNFPDRFSGHQFPNYSSELNVNALLLGDSALYLCASSLVSGGTDTQYFGPGTRLTVL.

The chain is built from TRBV4-3 and TRBJ1-2; no definite D call. CDR3 size: 19 residues. CDR1 and CDR2 from the germline V gene are LGHNA and YSLEER. The V and J ends lost 0 bases and 7 bases respectively, with 27 bases between them. The CDR3 protein is CASSQDSLSSGENSGGYTF. In DNA, the CDR3 is TGCGCCAGCAGCCAAGATAGCCTTAGCTCCGGGGAGAATAGTGGTGGCTACACCTTC.

This chain links TRBV6-5 with TRBJ1-3; possible D gene TRBD1, 6 bases. V shed 6 bases and J shed 7 bases, with 13 bases lying between them. The CDR3 runs 13 residues. CDR1 is MNHEY, CDR2 SVGAGI, per germline. The CDR3 sequence is CASRKQGKNTIYF. The CDR3 nucleotides are TGTGCCAGCAGGAAACAGGGAAAGAACACCATATATTTT.

The CDR3 DNA follows: TGTGCCAGTAGAGCCTGGAAGCCCGAGCATTATGGCTACACCTTC. Its translation is CASRAWKPEHYGYTF. This rearrangement joins TRBV19 to TRBJ1-2; no definite D call. V was shortened by 6 bases and J by 5 bases, with 19 bases between the two germline ends. CDR1 and CDR2 (germline): LNHDA, SQIVND (reference sequence). The CDR3 sequence is 15 residues long. Looking up the rest from reference TRBV19 and TRBJ1-2 gives the full variable domain: DGGITQSPKYLFRKEGQNVTLSCEQNLNHDAMYWYRQDPGQGLRLIYYSQIVNDFQKGDIAEGYSVSREKKESFPLTVTSAQKNPTAFYLCASRAWKPEHYGYTFGSGTRLTVV.

The chain has TRBV29-1 and TRBJ1-2, with TRBD1 matching over 11 bases. There are 15 residues in the CDR3. The J segment lost 4 bases and the V segment lost 5 bases, leaving 9 bases of the junction unmatched. Per the germline V gene, CDR1 is SQVTM and CDR2 is ANQGSEA. The CDR3 bases are TGCAGCGTTCCGGGACAGGGGGTGGCGGGCTATGGCTACACCTTC. Residues: CSVPGQGVAGYGYTF.

This clone was observed a few times. The rearrangement joins TRBV28 to TRBJ1-3, with D tentatively TRBD1 (6 bases). This CDR3 comprises 17 residues. Deletions cut 2 bases from V and 4 bases from J, with 18 bases between. Germline-derived CDR1 and CDR2 are MDHEN and SYDVKM. The CDR3, as DNA: TGTGCCAGCAGTTTAGCGGGGGGGCCGGCGGAGGGAAACACCATATATTTT. Amino acids: CASSLAGGPAEGNTIYF.

This clone was counted a few times. The same CDR3 can be traced to other DNA sequences in this sample. The chain employs TRBV27 and TRBJ2-5, with 9 bases fitting TRBD1. Trimming removed 6 bases from V and 5 bases from J; junction bases left unmatched: 7. The germline V gene encodes CDR1 MNHEY and CDR2 SMNVEV (reference sequence). The CDR3 length is 14 residues. Here the CDR3 reads CASSRQGGGETQYF. The CDR3 region has the DNA TGTGCCAGCAGCAGACAGGGGGGAGGGGAGACCCAGTACTTC.

The chain employs TRBV4-1 and TRBJ2-1; no clear D. CDR3 size: 16 residues. Germline-derived CDR1 and CDR2 are MGHRA and YSYEKL. The ends were cut back, 1 base at V and 2 bases at J, with 12 bases in the middle. CDR3 coding DNA: TGCGCCAGCAGCCAAGTGGGTCTGCAAACCTACAATGAGCAGTTCTTC. It translates to CASSQVGLQTYNEQFF.

The chain recombines TRBV19 with TRBJ2-7; D is undetermined. CDR1 and CDR2 (germline): LNHDA, SQIVND (reference sequence). Trimming left V 7 bases short and J 3 bases short, with 7 bases between. CDR3 length: 11 residues. CDR3 residues: CASKNGYEQYF. The CDR3 nucleotides read TGTGCCAGTAAAAACGGCTACGAGCAGTACTTC.

The chain employs TRBV19 and TRBJ2-7; 7 bases are a match to TRBD1. The ends lost 5 bases at V and 6 bases at J; junction bases unmatched: 13. The CDR3 extends over 15 amino acids. Germline V lookup: CDR1 LNHDA, CDR2 SQIVND (reference sequence). The CDR3 DNA reads as TGTGCCAGTAGTGTCCGGGACAGTGCCAATCTCGAGCAGTACTTC. This codes for CASSVRDSANLEQYF. The whole variable domain, filled in from reference TRBV19 and TRBJ2-7, reads DGGITQSPKYLFRKEGQNVTLSCEQNLNHDAMYWYRQDPGQGLRLIYYSQIVNDFQKGDIAEGYSVSREKKESFPLTVTSAQKNPTAFYLCASSVRDSANLEQYFGPGTRLTVT.

The table lists this clone with a count of one. This chain connects TRBV5-1 to TRBJ2-2; 9 bases align to TRBD1. This CDR3 has 15 residues. CDR1 is SGHRS, CDR2 YFSETQ, per germline. J lost 5 bases, V lost 2 bases, and 4 bases had no gene match. The CDR3 spells CASSLQGARTGELFF. Written as DNA, the CDR3 is TGCGCCAGCAGCTTACAGGGGGCGCGGACCGGGGAGCTGTTTTTT.